This TCR beta chain was sequenced for a study of shared clonotypes between healthy human individuals (dated by TCRdb to about 2020). Study-wide context: Two women and three men aged 18 to 49 years were included in the cohort. For each donor, three plates each were used for CD4 naive and CD4 memory, two plates were used for CD8 naive, and one plate was used for CD8 memory. The study deeply sequenced blood TCR repertoires of about 5 healthy adults to estimate repertoire size and the extent of clonotype sharing between individuals. To increase sequencing depth and limit assay-specific biases, TCR repertoire library preparation and sequencing were carried out by different laboratories using diverse techniques. Per donor, leukapheresis produced somewhere between about 0.9 and 10 billion PBMCs. Study-level results and caveats: When a few donors were compared, the shared fraction of clonotypes was about 5% for naive CD4, roughly 3.4% for naive CD8, more than 2% for memory CD4, and 0.4% for memory CD8. Compared with non-shared clonotypes, the clonotypes found in all four sorted-subset donors had higher generation probabilities. Sampling was limited to blood, and TCR repertoires in tissue likely differ from TCR repertoires in blood. Based on pairwise subsampling, the degree of clonotype sharing among donors was expected to be affected by sequencing depth. The small number of donors limited the genetic and exposure-history diversity represented. Estimated clonotype richness was generally larger for naive than for memory subsets. Rarefaction of sorted-subset datasets indicated incomplete sequencing despite the large sequencing depth.

Of note for this clone: Which antigen it targets is not known. No clone much larger than this one lies a single base away; base qualities are absent.

TCR CDR3 regions were amplified from genomic DNA by multiplex PCR using the deep immunoSEQ assay. Genomic DNA extracted from each cell subset was distributed evenly over all wells of several immunoSEQ 96-well plates, and each plate served as one replicate. Each replicate PCR for sorted subsets received 200 ng genomic DNA, equal to roughly 30,000 T cell genomes. The purified libraries were quantified using a Qubit 3.0 fluorometer, sized with a Bioanalyzer 2100, and then quantified again using the KAPA Library Quantification kit. A separate single-read 150-cycle Illumina NextSeq 550 flow cell was used to sequence each immunoSEQ 96-well plate. The study's processing was this. The immunoSEQ output contained only junctional sequences without quality scores, so filtering could not match that applied to full-length reads. To assign V/J genes and CDR3, sequences were annotated against IMGT germline references using PyIR, a Python wrapper for IgBLAST v1.9. Reads were removed for weak V/J assignments (E-value above 1e-6), missing CDR3, stop codons, out-of-frame junctions, or ambiguous translated residues. A V3J clonotype was defined by an identical inferred V gene, J gene, and CDR3 amino acid sequence. To compute the percentage overlap between repertoires, the number of shared unique clonotypes was divided by the size of the smaller repertoire. Richness of each repertoire was evaluated using RTK rarefaction, the Chao1 estimator, and Recon v2.1 estimates of unobserved clonotypes. OLGA was used to compute generation probabilities for all TCRbeta clonotypes that the gDNA method yielded from several donors. TCRdb retrieved this table from immuneACCESS and kept in-frame rearrangements only. Not all clones are present; in checked studies, unresolved V genes account for under half, and no reason is known for the remainder. Clonal size and the V and J genes are those of that table, whereas D and trimming came from the DNA. The sample data list roughly 2.2 million clones, and around 92% of these were observed just once. The ten largest clones take up 0.3% to 0.45% of the sample.

The germline V gene (reference sequence) supplies CDR1 LNHDA and CDR2 SQIVND. The CDR3 starts with the cysteine, ends with the phenylalanine, and has 12 residues. The read is trimmed to its CDR3 DNA, 36 bases read in frame from base 1. The trim is 5 bases for V and 11 bases for J, with a gap of 13 bases between the germline ends. Healthy HIV-negative adults with no recently reported acute infections or vaccinations were included as donors. All donors were Caucasian adults living in Nashville, Tennessee, USA. CD4+ T cells were enriched through magnetic negative selection, after which naive cells were positively selected on CD45RA and the remaining negative fraction served as the memory subset. Blood was obtained by leukapheresis, after which PBMCs were separated by Ficoll-Histopaque density gradient centrifugation and cryopreserved in liquid nitrogen vapor phase. Purity and quantity of every magnetically sorted T cell population were checked by analytical flow cytometry. Genomic DNA was isolated from every sorted fraction and measured by UV absorbance on a Nanodrop 2000c.

The clonotype comes from a man aged 18 to 35 in good health. Some clones in this sample may be carry-over from other donors' samples. The V gene is TRBV19 and the J gene is TRBJ1-5; no D gene call is confident. Sequences were obtained from naive CD4+ T cells from PBMCs. What this sample's cell subset or site label stands for: CD45RA+ positively selected. The base sequence is TGTGCCAGTAGTCCCCGACACCAGGCCCAGCATTTT. This codes for CASSPRHQAQHF.